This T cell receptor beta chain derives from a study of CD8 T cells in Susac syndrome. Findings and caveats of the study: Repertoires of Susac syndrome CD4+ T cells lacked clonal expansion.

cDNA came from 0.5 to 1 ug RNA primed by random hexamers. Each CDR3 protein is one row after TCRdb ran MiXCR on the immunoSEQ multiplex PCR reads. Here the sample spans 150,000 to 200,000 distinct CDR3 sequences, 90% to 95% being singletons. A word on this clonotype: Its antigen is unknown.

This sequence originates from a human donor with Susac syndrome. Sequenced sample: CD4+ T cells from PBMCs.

The CDR3 DNA follows: TGTGCCAGCAGCCAAGACGTAGGTTCTGGAAACACCATATATTTT. Its protein is CASSQDVGSGNTIYF. V usage is TRBV3-1 and J usage is TRBJ1-3; D not resolved. CDR3 size: 15 residues. Trimming took off 0 bases at V and 1 base at J, with 7 bases between the two ends. The germline CDR1 and CDR2 sequences are LGHDT and YNNKEL (reference sequence).